This T cell receptor (beta chain) was sequenced during a study of PD-L1 blockade in urothelial cancer. Study overall: Typically, measured as a median, blood samples had 141,255 T cells.

The CDR3 totals 15 residues. The germline CDR1 and CDR2 sequences are SGHNT and YYREEE (reference sequence). V lost 0 bases, J lost 2 bases, and 11 bases lay in between. Measured with immunoSEQ multiplex PCR; TCRdb has only the in-frame clones, and not every one. The sample has about 50,000 clones, roughly 86% seen once. Time point noted: pretreatment peripheral blood. Patient disease was locally advanced or metastatic urothelial carcinoma. This sequence originates from a man aged 55 to 69 with urothelial cancer. The chain joins TRBV5-4 to TRBJ1-1; D ambiguous. Here the sequenced sample was PBMCs, taken around atezolizumab (anti-PD-L1) treatment. CDR3 coding DNA: TGTGCCAGCAGCTTGGACGGGTACCTCAACACTGAAGCTTTCTTT. Protein: CASSLDGYLNTEAFF.